This TCR beta chain was sequenced during a study of post-analysis software for immune sequencing data. Study-wide points: TRBV segments more frequent in patients than in controls numbered about 5 and included TRBV5-6, TRBV5-1 and TRBV20-1.

Unique molecular identifiers were built into the TCR beta cDNA libraries. TCRdb ran MiXCR on the PCR reads and lists one entry per CDR3 protein. The table includes 650,000 to 850,000 distinct CDR3 sequences, about 45% detected once. This clonotype was seen only a few times. The antigen remains unidentified. Germline CDR1 and CDR2: LGHDT and YNNKEL (reference sequence). The V gene lost 4 bases and the J gene lost 5 bases, with 10 bases spanning the gap. This CDR3 contains 13 residues. Sequenced material: blood. The sequence came from a girl aged 5 to 17 with multiple sclerosis. This chain links TRBV3-1 with TRBJ2-3; D possibly corresponds to TRBD1 (6 bases). Here the CDR3 reads CASSLRGGDTQYF. The CDR3 DNA sequence: TGTGCCAGCAGCCTCAGGGGTGGAGATACGCAGTATTTT.